This entry concerns a single T cell receptor delta chain. The entry originates in a study of gamma-delta T cells after stem cell transplantation. TCRdb reanalysed the RT-PCR reads via CATT. The sample records about 2,100 delta-chain clones, about 31% being singletons. Trimming cost V 4 bases and J 0 bases; bases outside gene matches: 8. Germline CDR1 is GEAIGNYY and CDR2 is EKD. The CDR3 contains 19 residues. This sequence originates from a human donor. It is not recorded whose cells these are; they may come from a transplant donor. Sample: gamma-delta T cells. The chain joins TRDV2 to TRDJ3, with 10 nucleotides matching TRDD3. The CDR3 protein is CACDSTGGFSSWDTRQMFF. The CDR3 nucleotides are TGTGCCTGTGATTCAACTGGGGGATTCAGCTCCTGGGACACCCGACAGATGTTTTTC.